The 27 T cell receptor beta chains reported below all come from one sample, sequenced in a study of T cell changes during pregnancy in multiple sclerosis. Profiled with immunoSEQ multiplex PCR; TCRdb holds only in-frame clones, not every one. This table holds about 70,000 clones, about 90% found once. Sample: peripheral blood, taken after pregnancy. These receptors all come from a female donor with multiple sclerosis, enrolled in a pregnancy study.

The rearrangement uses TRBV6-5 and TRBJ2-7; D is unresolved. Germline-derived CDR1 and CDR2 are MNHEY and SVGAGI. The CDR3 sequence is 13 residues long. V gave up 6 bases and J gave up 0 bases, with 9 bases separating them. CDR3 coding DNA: TGTGCCAGCAGACCAGGAAGCTCCTACGAGCAGTACTTC. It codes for CASRPGSSYEQYF.

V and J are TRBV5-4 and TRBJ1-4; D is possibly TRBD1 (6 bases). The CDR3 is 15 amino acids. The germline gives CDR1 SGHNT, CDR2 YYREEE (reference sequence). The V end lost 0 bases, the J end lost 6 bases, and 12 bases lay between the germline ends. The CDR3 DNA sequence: TGTGCCAGCAGCTTGGTGCCAGGGGCAGATGAAAAACTGTTTTTT. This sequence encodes CASSLVPGADEKLFF.

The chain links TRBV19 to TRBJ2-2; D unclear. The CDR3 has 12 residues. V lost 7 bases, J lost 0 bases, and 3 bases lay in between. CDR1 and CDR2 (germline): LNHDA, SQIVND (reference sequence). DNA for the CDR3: TGTGCCAGTACCGCGAACACCGGGGAGCTGTTTTTT. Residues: CASTANTGELFF.

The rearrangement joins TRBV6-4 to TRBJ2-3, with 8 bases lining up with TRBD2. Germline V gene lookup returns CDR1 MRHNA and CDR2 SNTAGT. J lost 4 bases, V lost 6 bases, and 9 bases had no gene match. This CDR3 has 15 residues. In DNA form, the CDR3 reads TGTGCCAGCAGCGATCGAGCGGGAGAGGCAGATACGCAGTATTTT. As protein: CASSDRAGEADTQYF.

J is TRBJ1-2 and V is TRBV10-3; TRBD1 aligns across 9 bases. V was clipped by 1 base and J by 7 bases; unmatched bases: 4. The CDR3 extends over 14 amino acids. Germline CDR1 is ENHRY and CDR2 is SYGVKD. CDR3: CAISEWTGEIGYTF. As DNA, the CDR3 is TGTGCCATCAGTGAGTGGACAGGGGAAATTGGCTACACCTTC.

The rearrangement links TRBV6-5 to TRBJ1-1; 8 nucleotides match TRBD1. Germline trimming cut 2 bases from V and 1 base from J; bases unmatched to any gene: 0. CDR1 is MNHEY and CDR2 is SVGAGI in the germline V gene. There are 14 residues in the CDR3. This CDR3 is CASSYGTGNTEAFF. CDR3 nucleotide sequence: TGTGCCAGCAGTTACGGGACAGGGAACACTGAAGCTTTCTTT.

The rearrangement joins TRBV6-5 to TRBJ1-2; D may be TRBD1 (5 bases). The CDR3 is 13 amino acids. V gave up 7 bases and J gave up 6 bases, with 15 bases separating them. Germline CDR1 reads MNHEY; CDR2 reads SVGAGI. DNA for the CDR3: TGTGCCAGCACTCGGGGGGAAAGGAATGGCTACACCTTC. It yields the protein CASTRGERNGYTF.

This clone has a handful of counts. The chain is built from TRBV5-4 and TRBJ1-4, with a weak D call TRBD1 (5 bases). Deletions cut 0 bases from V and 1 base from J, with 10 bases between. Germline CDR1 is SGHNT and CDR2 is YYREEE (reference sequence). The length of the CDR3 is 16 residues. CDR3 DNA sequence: TGTGCCAGCAGCTTGGCCGGGGGGGGAACTAATGAAAAACTGTTTTTT. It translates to CASSLAGGGTNEKLFF. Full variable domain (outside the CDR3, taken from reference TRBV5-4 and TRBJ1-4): ETGVTQSPTHLIKTRGQQVTLRCSSQSGHNTVSWYQQALGQGPQFIFQYYREEENGRGNFPPRFSGLQFPNYSSELNVNALELDDSALYLCASSLAGGGTNEKLFFGSGTQLSVL.

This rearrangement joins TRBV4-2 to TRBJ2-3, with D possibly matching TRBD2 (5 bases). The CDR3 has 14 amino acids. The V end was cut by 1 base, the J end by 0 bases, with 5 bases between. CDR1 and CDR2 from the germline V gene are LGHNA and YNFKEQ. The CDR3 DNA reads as TGTGCCAGCAGCCAAGGGACTAGCACAGATACGCAGTATTTT. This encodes CASSQGTSTDTQYF.

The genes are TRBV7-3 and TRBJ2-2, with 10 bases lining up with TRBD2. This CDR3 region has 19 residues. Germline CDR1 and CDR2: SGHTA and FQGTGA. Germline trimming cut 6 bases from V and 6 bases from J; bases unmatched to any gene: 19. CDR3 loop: CASSRTLAGEGGGPGELFF. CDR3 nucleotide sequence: TGTGCCAGCAGTCGTACTCTAGCGGGAGAAGGAGGCGGGCCCGGGGAGCTGTTTTTT.

This CDR3 is CASSSPGTSGPMSARELFF. The CDR3 DNA follows: TGTGCCAGCAGCTCCCCCGGGACTAGCGGGCCCATGAGCGCCCGGGAGCTGTTTTTT. This rearrangement joins TRBV7-9 to TRBJ2-2, with 12 bases fitting TRBD2. J was trimmed by 9 bases and V by 4 bases; bases with no gene match: 18. The CDR3 has 19 amino acids. Germline V gene data show CDR1 as SEHNR and CDR2 as FQNEAQ (reference sequence). The complete variable domain, with remaining parts taken from reference TRBV7-9 and TRBJ2-2, reads DTGVSQNPRHKITKRGQNVTFRCDPISEHNRLYWYRQTLGQGPEFLTYFQNEAQLEKSRLLSDRFSAERPKGSFSTLEIQRTEQGDSAMYLCASSSPGTSGPMSARELFFGEGSRLTVL.

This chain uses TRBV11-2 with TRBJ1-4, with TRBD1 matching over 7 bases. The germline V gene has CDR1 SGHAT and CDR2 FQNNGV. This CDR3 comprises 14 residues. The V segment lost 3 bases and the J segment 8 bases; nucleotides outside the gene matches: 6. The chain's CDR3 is CASSLGQIEEKLFF. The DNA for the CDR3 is TGTGCCAGCAGCTTGGGACAGATAGAGGAAAAACTGTTTTTT.

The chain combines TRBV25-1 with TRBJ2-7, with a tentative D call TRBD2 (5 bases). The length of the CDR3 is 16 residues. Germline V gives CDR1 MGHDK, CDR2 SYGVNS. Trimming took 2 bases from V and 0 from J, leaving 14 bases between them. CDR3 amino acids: CASSENAGILSYEQYF. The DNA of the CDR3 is TGTGCCAGCAGTGAAAACGCCGGGATTCTCTCCTACGAGCAGTACTTC.

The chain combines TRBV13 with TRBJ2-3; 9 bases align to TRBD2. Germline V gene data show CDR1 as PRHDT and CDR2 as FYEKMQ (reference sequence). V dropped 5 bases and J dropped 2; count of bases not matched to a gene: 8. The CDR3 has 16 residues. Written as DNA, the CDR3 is TGTGCCAGCAGCCCGCGGACTAGCGCGCCCACAGATACGCAGTATTTT. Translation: CASSPRTSAPTDTQYF. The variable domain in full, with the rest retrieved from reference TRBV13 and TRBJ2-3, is AAGVIQSPRHLIKEKRETATLKCYPIPRHDTVYWYQQGPGQDPQFLISFYEKMQSDKGSIPDRFSAQQFSDYHSELNMSSLELGDSALYFCASSPRTSAPTDTQYFGPGTRLTVL.

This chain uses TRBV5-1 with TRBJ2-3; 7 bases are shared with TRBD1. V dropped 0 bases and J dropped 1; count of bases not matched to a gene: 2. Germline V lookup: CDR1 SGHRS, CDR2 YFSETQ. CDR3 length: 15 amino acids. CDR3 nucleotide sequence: TGCGCCAGCAGCTTGGAGGGGACAGGCACAGATACGCAGTATTTT. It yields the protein CASSLEGTGTDTQYF.

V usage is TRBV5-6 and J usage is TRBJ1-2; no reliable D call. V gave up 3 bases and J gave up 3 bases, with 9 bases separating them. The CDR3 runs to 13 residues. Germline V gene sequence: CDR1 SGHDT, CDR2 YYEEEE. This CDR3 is CASSSRSHYGYTF. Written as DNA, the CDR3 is TGTGCCAGCAGCTCTAGGTCCCACTATGGCTACACCTTC.

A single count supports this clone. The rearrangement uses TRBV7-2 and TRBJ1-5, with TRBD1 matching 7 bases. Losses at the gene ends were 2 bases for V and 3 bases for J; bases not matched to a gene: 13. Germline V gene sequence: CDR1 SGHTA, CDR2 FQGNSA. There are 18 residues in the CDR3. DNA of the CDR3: TGTGCCAGCAGCTTACCCTCCACAGGGGCGCCCCACAATCAGCCCCAGCATTTT. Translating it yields CASSLPSTGAPHNQPQHF. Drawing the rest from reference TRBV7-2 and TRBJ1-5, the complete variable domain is GAGVSQSPSNKVTEKGKDVELRCDPISGHTALYWYRQSLGQGLEFLIYFQGNSAPDKSGLPSDRFSAERTGGSVSTLTIQRTQQEDSAVYLCASSLPSTGAPHNQPQHFGDGTRLSIL.

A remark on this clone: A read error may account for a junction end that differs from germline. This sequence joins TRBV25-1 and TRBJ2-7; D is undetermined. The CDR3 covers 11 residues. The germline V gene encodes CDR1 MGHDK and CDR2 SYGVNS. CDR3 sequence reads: CASSEARRFHF. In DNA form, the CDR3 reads TGTGCCAGCAGTGAGGCTCGGAGATTTCATTTC.

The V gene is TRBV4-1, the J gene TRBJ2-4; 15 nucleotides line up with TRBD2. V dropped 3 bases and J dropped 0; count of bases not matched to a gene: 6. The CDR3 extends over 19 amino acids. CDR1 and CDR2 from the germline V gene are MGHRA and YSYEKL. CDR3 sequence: CASSHPGLAGGPAKNIQYF. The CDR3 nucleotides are TGCGCCAGCAGCCACCCGGGACTAGCGGGAGGCCCAGCCAAAAACATTCAGTACTTC.

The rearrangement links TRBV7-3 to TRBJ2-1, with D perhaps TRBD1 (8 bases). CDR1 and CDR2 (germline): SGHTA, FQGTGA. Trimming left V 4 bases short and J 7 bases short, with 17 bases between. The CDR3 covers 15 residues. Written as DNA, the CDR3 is TGTGCCAGCAGCTCACAGGGGGGGACACTGAATGAGCAGTTCTTC. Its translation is CASSSQGGTLNEQFF.

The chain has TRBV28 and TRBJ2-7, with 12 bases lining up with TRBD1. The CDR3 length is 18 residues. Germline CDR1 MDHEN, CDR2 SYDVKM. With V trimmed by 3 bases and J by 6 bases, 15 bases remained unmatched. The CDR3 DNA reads TGTGCCAGCAGTTTTGGGGACAGGGGGCGGGTAGGAAGGGTCGAGCAGTACTTC. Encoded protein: CASSFGDRGRVGRVEQYF.

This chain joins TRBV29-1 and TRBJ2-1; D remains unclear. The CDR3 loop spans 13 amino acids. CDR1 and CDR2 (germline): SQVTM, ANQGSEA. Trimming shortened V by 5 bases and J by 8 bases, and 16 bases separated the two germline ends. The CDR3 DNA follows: TGCAGCGTTTTAAGGAGTGCGGTGGATGAGCAGTTCTTC. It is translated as CSVLRSAVDEQFF.

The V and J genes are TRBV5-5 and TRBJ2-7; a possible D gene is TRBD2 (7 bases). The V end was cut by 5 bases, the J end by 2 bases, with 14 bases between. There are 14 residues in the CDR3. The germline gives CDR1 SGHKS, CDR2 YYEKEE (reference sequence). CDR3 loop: CASSPLGGPYEQYF. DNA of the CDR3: TGTGCCAGCAGTCCCTTGGGGGGGCCCTACGAGCAGTACTTC.

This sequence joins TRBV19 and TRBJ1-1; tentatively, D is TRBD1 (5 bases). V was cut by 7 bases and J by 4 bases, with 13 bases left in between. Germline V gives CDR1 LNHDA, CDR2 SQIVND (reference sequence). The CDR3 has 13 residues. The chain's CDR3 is CASTPTQGTEAFF. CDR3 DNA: TGTGCCAGTACCCCAACCCAGGGCACTGAAGCTTTCTTT. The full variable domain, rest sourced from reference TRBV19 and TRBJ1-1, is DGGITQSPKYLFRKEGQNVTLSCEQNLNHDAMYWYRQDPGQGLRLIYYSQIVNDFQKGDIAEGYSVSREKKESFPLTVTSAQKNPTAFYLCASTPTQGTEAFFGQGTRLTVV.

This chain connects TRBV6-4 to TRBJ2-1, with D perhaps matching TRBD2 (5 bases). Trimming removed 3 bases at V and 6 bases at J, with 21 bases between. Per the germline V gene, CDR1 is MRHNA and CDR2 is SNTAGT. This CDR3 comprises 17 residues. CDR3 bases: TGTGCCAGCAGTGAATTTGGCGGCGGGCTAGGTCGCAATGAGCAGTTCTTC. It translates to CASSEFGGGLGRNEQFF.

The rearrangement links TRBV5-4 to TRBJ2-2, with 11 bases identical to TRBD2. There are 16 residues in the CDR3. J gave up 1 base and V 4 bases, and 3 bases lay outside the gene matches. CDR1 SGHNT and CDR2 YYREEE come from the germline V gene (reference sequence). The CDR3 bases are TGTGCCAGCAGCACAGGGACTAGCGGGAACACCGGGGAGCTGTTTTTT. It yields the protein CASSTGTSGNTGELFF.

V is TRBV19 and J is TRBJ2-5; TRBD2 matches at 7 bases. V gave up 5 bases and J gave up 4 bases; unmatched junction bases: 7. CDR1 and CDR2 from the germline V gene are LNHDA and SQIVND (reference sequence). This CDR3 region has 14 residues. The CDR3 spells CASSGRTGGETQYF. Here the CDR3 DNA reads TGTGCCAGTAGTGGTCGGACGGGAGGAGAGACCCAGTACTTC. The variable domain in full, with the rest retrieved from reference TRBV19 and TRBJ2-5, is DGGITQSPKYLFRKEGQNVTLSCEQNLNHDAMYWYRQDPGQGLRLIYYSQIVNDFQKGDIAEGYSVSREKKESFPLTVTSAQKNPTAFYLCASSGRTGGETQYFGPGTRLLVL.